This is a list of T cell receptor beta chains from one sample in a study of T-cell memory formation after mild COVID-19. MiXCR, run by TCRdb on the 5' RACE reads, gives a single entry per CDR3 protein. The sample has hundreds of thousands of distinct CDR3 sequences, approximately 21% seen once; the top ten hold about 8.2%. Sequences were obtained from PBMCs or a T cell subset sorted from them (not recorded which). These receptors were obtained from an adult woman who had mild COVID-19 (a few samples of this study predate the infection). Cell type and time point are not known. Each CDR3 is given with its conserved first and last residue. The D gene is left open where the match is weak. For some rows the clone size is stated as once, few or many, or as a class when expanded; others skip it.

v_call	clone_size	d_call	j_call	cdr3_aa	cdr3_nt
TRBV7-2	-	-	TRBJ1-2	CASSARQRSYYGYTF	TGTGCCAGCAGCGCGAGACAGAGATCTTACTATGGCTACACCTTC
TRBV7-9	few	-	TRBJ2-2	CASSLRTDTGELFF	TGTGCCAGCAGCTTAAGGACGGACACCGGGGAGCTGTTTTTT
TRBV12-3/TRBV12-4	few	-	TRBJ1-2	CASSFRGYTF	TGTGCCAGCAGTTTCCGTGGCTACACCTTC
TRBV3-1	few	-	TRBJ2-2	CASSQVGQTQGELFF	TGTGCCAGCAGCCAAGTTGGCCAGACCCAGGGGGAGCTGTTTTTT
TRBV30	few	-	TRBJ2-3	CAWSVAGASTDTQYF	TGTGCCTGGAGTGTGGCGGGGGCTAGCACAGATACGCAGTATTTT
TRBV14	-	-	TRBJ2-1	CASSRGPSRVYNEQFF	TGTGCCAGCAGCCGAGGACCCTCGAGGGTTTACAATGAGCAGTTCTTC
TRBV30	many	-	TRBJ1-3	CAWSDAGNSGNTIYF	TGTGCCTGGAGTGATGCAGGCAACTCTGGAAACACCATATATTTT
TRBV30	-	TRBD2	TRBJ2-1	CAWSVLAGGEQFF	TGTGCCTGGAGTGTACTGGCGGGAGGGGAGCAGTTCTTC
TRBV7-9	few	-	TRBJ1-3	CASQRSASGNTIYF	TGTGCCAGCCAGCGATCGGCCTCGGGAAACACCATATATTTT
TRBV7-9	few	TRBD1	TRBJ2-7	CASSSRTGVSHEQYF	TGTGCCAGCAGCTCGCGGACAGGGGTTTCACACGAGCAGTACTTC
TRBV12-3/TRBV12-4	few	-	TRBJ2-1	CASNRLDNEQFF	TGTGCCAGCAATAGACTGGACAATGAGCAGTTCTTC
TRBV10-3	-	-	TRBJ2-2	CAISAQCPTGELFF	TGTGCCATCAGTGCACAGTGTCCCACCGGGGAGCTGTTTTTT
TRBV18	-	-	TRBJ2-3	CASSMKRATRALDTQYF	TGTGCAAGCTCCATGAAGAGGGCCACGCGGGCCCTAGATACGCAGTATTTT
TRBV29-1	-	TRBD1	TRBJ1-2	CSVGKPGTGIGYGYTF	TGCAGCGTTGGGAAACCCGGGACAGGGATTGGCTATGGCTACACCTTC
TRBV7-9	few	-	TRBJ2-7	CASSSSGQRPYEQYF	TGTGCCAGCAGCTCATCAGGGCAACGGCCCTACGAGCAGTACTTC
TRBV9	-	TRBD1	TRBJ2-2	CASSAGLRTGGYSGELFF	TGTGCCAGCAGCGCCGGCCTGAGGACAGGGGGCTATTCCGGGGAGCTGTTTTTT
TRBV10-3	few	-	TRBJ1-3	CAISEVLGYYSGNTIYF	TGTGCCATCAGTGAGGTACTGGGATACTACTCTGGAAACACCATATATTTT
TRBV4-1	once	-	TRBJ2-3	CASSPHKWSTDTQYF	TGCGCCAGCAGCCCCCATAAGTGGTCTACAGATACGCAGTATTTT
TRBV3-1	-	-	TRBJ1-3	CASSRISGNTIYF	TGTGCCAGCAGTCGAATCTCTGGAAACACCATATATTTT
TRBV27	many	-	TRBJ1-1	CASSFQGRLTEAFF	TGTGCCAGCAGTTTTCAGGGGAGGTTAACTGAAGCTTTCTTT
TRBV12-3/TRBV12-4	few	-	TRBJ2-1	CASSPSVARNEQFF	TGTGCCAGCAGTCCCTCCGTAGCGCGGAATGAGCAGTTCTTC
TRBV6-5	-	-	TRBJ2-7	CASSYRENYEQYF	TGTGCCAGCAGTTACAGGGAAAACTACGAGCAGTACTTC
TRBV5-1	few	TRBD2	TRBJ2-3	CASIPGLALTDTQYF	TGCGCCAGCATTCCGGGACTAGCCCTCACAGATACGCAGTATTTT
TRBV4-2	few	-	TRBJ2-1	CASSRAGQTTNEQFF	TGTGCCAGCAGCCGGGCGGGACAGACTACAAATGAGCAGTTCTTC